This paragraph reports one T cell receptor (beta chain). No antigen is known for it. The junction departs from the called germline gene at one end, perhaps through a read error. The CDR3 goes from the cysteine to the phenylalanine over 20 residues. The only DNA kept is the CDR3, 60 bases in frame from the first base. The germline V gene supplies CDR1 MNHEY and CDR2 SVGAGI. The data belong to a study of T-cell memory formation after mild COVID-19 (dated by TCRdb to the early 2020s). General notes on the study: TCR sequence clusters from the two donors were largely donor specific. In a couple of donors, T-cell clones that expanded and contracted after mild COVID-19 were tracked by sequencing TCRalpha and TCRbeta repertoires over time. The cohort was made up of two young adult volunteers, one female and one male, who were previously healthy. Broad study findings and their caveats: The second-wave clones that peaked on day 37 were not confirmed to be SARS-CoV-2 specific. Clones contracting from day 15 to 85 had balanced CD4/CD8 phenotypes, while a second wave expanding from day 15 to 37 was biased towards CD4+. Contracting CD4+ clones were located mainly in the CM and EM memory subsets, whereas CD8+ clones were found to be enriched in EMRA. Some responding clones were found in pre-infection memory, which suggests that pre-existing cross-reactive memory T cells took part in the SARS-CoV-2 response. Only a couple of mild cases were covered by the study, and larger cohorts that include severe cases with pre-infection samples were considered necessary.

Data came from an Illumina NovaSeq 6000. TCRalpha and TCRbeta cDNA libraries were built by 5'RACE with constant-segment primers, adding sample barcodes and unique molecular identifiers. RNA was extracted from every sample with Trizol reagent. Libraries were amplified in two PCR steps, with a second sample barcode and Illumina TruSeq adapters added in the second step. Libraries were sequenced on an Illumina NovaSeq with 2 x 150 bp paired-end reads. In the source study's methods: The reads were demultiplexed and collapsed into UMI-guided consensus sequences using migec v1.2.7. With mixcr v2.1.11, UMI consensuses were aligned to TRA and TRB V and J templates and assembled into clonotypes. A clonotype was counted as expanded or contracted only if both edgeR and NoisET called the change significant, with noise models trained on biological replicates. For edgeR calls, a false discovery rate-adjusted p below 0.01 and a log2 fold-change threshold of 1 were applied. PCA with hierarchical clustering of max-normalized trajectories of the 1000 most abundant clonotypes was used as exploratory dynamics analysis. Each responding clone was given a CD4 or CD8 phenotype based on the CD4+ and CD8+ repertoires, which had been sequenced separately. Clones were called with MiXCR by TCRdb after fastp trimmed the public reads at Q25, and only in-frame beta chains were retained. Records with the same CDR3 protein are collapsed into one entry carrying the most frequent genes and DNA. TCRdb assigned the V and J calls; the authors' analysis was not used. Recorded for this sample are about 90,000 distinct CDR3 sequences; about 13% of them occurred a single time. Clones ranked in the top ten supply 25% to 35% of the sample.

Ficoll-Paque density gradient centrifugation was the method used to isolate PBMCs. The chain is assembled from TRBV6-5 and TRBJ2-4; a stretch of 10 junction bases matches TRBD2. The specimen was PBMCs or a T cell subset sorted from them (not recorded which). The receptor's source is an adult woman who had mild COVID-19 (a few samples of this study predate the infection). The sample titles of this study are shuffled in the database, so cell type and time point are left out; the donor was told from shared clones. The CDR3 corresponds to CASSYASGRVEGHAKNIKYF. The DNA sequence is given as TGTGCCAGCAGTTACGCTAGCGGGAGAGTAGAAGGGCACGCCAAAAACATTAAGTACTTC.